Sequencing of this T cell receptor (beta chain) was carried out in a study of beta chain features in type 1 diabetes. Without exception, sorted populations had purity beyond 95%. This clone was seen a handful of times. The investigators reverse transcribed all of the isolated RNA, so they sequenced expressed TCRB transcripts. Assay: immunoSEQ multiplex PCR; the TCRdb copy retains only in-frame clones and omits some. The sample consists of under 200,000 clones, roughly 8% of them appearing once. The CDR3 spans 18 residues. Looked up from germline, CDR1 is LNHDA and CDR2 is SQIVND (reference sequence). Trimming at V came to 5 bases and at J to 1 base, leaving 16 bases not matched to a gene.

This chain joins TRBV19 and TRBJ2-5; TRBD1 agrees at 7 bases. Sequencing input: central memory CD4+ T cells from blood. The sequence came from a man between 18 and 29 years old in good health. This chain's CDR3 is CASSPIPRQGIAQETQYF. The CDR3 DNA is TGTGCCAGTAGTCCGATCCCCCGACAGGGTATAGCCCAAGAGACCCAGTACTTC.